The clone carrying this T cell receptor (beta chain) was counted ten times or more. The record originates from a study of T cells in Graves' hyperthyroidism and ophthalmopathy. This CDR3 is built from 13 residues. CDR1 and CDR2 (germline): SEHNR, FQNEAQ (reference sequence). V lost 5 bases and J lost 4, with 10 bases in between. Amplified regions were TCR beta CDR3 sequences from RNA transcripts. An initial round of RT-PCR targeting the TCR CDR3 relied on the HTBI primer set. MiXCR was run by TCRdb on the multiplex PCR reads, yielding one entry per CDR3 protein. The table lists hundreds of thousands of distinct CDR3 sequences, 16% of them singletons. Patients affected by ophthalmopathy presented a Clinical Activity Score of at least 3, a NOSPECS grade of at least 4, and disease duration below 3 months.

The sequenced material came from blood. The origin of this receptor is a young woman with Graves' ophthalmopathy. The chain links TRBV7-9 to TRBJ2-3, with D tentatively TRBD2 (5 bases). The chain's CDR3 is CASSAHGADTQYF. The DNA of the CDR3 is TGTGCCAGCAGCGCCCACGGGGCAGATACGCAGTATTTT.